This T cell receptor (beta chain) was obtained from a study of blood T cell repertoires in COVID-19. Method: immunoSEQ multiplex PCR; TCRdb's copy keeps in-frame clones and lacks some. The sample has approximately 220,000 clones, around 84% seen once. This CDR3 has 14 amino acids. Trimming shortened V by 6 bases and J by 2 bases, and 11 bases separated the two germline ends. Looked up from germline, CDR1 is MNHEY and CDR2 is SVGAGI. The sequenced sample was PBMCs or T cells enriched from blood (not recorded which). This clonotype was sampled from a woman in her thirties or forties who had recovered from COVID-19. This chain joins TRBV6-5 and TRBJ1-3, with a tentative D call TRBD1 (5 bases). The CDR3 loop reads CASRRQTAGNTIYF. The CDR3 nucleotides read TGTGCCAGCAGGCGGCAGACAGCTGGAAACACCATATATTTT.